These 11 T cell receptor beta chains originate from one sample sequenced in a study of blood T cell repertoires in COVID-19. Measured with immunoSEQ multiplex PCR; TCRdb has only the in-frame clones, and not every one. Of hundreds of thousands of clones detected, approximately 90% appear once; the ten largest clones hold around 3%. What was sequenced was PBMCs or T cells enriched from blood (not recorded which). The receptors were sampled from a woman aged 50 to 60 who had recovered from COVID-19.

The chain links TRBV5-1 to TRBJ2-5; D not certain. V was pared by 0 bases and J by 1 base, with 7 bases between. CDR3 length equals 14 residues. Germline assignment: CDR1 SGHRS and CDR2 YFSETQ. In nucleotides, the CDR3 is TGCGCCAGCAGCTTGGGGGCAGCCCAAGAGACCCAGTACTTC. Protein sequence: CASSLGAAQETQYF.

The table lists this clone with a count of one. The chain couples TRBV6-5 to TRBJ2-2; unclear D gene. CDR1 MNHEY and CDR2 SVGAGI come from the germline V gene. The CDR3 spans 12 residues. Trimming shortened V by 3 bases and J by 5 bases, and 4 bases separated the two germline ends. DNA of the CDR3: TGTGCCAGCAGTTATAATACCGGGGAGCTGTTTTTT. This codes for CASSYNTGELFF.

The genes are TRBV9 and TRBJ1-4; possibly TRBD1 for D (6 bases). The CDR3 extends over 17 amino acids. Per germline, CDR1 SGDLS and CDR2 YYNGEE. Trimming took off 0 bases at V and 7 bases at J, with 19 bases between the two ends. CDR3 residues: CASSVEQGRLNSEKLFF. For the CDR3, the DNA is TGTGCCAGCAGCGTAGAACAGGGTCGCTTAAATAGTGAAAAACTGTTTTTT.

This sequence joins TRBV11-2 and TRBJ2-1; D is uncertain. V lost 4 bases and J lost 0, with 16 bases in between. The CDR3 runs 17 residues. CDR1 and CDR2 (germline): SGHAT, FQNNGV. The CDR3 region is CASSSLRRLTSYNEQFF. The DNA of the CDR3 is TGTGCCAGCAGCTCGCTACGTCGACTCACCTCCTACAATGAGCAGTTCTTC.

This clone was seen just once. This chain uses TRBV6-2 or TRBV6-3 with TRBJ1-5, with D perhaps TRBD1 (5 bases). Trimming took 2 bases from V and 9 from J, leaving 8 bases between them. The CDR3 loop spans 12 amino acids. The germline gives CDR1 MNHEY, CDR2 SVGEGT. This chain's CDR3 is CASSYDRPPQHF. Written as DNA, the CDR3 is TGTGCCAGCAGTTACGACAGACCGCCCCAGCATTTT.

The rearrangement links TRBV13 to TRBJ1-4, with D hard to call. Germline lookup yields CDR1 PRHDT and CDR2 FYEKMQ (reference sequence). V was pared by 1 base and J by 2 bases, with 11 bases between. The CDR3 consists of 16 residues. This CDR3 reads CASSLAGKATNEKLFF. CDR3 DNA sequence: TGTGCCAGCAGCTTAGCGGGGAAGGCCACTAATGAAAAACTGTTTTTT.

This clone was recorded only once. The chain links TRBV19 to TRBJ1-6; TRBD1 is a possible D gene (5 bases). Germline assignment: CDR1 LNHDA and CDR2 SQIVND (reference sequence). This CDR3 comprises 15 residues. V was shortened by 6 bases and J by 7 bases, with 16 bases between the two germline ends. In DNA form, the CDR3 reads TGTGCCAGTAGGTCCGGGGGACTGGGGAATTCACCCCTCCACTTT. Protein product: CASRSGGLGNSPLHF.

The rearrangement joins TRBV11-1 to TRBJ2-5, with 9 bases lining up with TRBD1. The J segment lost 1 base and the V segment lost 2 bases, leaving 5 bases of the junction unmatched. The CDR3 totals 16 residues. CDR1 and CDR2 (germline): SGHAT, FQDESV (reference sequence). Here the CDR3 reads CASSLRTGASQETQYF. Written as DNA, the CDR3 is TGTGCCAGCAGCTTACGGACAGGGGCCTCCCAAGAGACCCAGTACTTC.

The chain links TRBV5-1 to TRBJ2-1, with 10 bases aligning to TRBD1. CDR3 size: 14 residues. V gave up 4 bases and J gave up 7 bases; unmatched junction bases: 5. Germline V gives CDR1 SGHRS, CDR2 YFSETQ. The CDR3 region has the DNA TGCGCCAGCAGCGACGGACAGGGGGGGAATGAGCAGTTCTTC. Protein product: CASSDGQGGNEQFF. Full variable domain (outside the CDR3, taken from reference TRBV5-1 and TRBJ2-1): KAGVTQTPRYLIKTRGQQVTLSCSPISGHRSVSWYQQTPGQGLQFLFEYFSETQRNKGNFPGRFSGRQFSNSRSEMNVSTLELGDSALYLCASSDGQGGNEQFFGPGTRLTVL.

The chain is built from TRBV7-2 and TRBJ2-7, with D perhaps matching TRBD1 (6 bases). The CDR3 runs 16 residues. Trimming took 5 bases from V and 5 from J, leaving 22 bases between them. CDR1 is SGHTA and CDR2 is FQGNSA in the germline V gene. The CDR3 DNA reads TGTGCCAGCAGCCCCGAGGGAAGGCTGGGGGCCAACGAGCAGTACTTC. This translates into CASSPEGRLGANEQYF.

The genes are TRBV18 and TRBJ2-2, with D possibly matching TRBD1 (5 bases). Trimming removed 2 bases at V and 6 bases at J, with 13 bases between. This CDR3 is 15 amino acids long. Germline V gene data show CDR1 as KGHSH and CDR2 as LQKENI. The CDR3 spells CASSPNSQGPGELFF. In nucleotides, the CDR3 is TGTGCCAGCTCACCAAACTCCCAGGGTCCCGGGGAGCTGTTTTTT.